The next 7 T cell receptor beta chains were all read from a single sample in a study of human T cells and chemical hapten exposure. Time point reported: patch test 2, 6 weeks after DPC sensitization. The treatment: therapeutic diphenylcyclopropenone sensitization with weekly scalp DPC. TCRdb recomputed calls from the RACE reads with MiXCR, one row per CDR3 protein. There are approximately 84,000 distinct CDR3 sequences in the sample; around 10% occur only once, and approximately 1.4% lies in the top ten. The sequences come from whole blood, collected in connection with sensitization to the hapten diphenylcyclopropenone (DPC). Every receptor here comes from a man aged 18 to 30 with alopecia areata. Some clones in this sample may be carry-over from other donors' samples.

Many counts were recorded for this clonotype. The V call is TRBV5-1, the J call TRBJ1-4; D remains unclear. Per germline, CDR1 SGHRS and CDR2 YFSETQ. Deletions cut 4 bases from V and 0 bases from J, with 13 bases between. This CDR3 is built from 16 residues. The CDR3 loop reads CASSPTIGTTNEKLFF. The CDR3 nucleotides read TGCGCCAGCAGCCCGACTATAGGAACAACTAATGAAAAACTGTTTTTT.

This clonotype was counted only a few times. The chain joins TRBV29-1 to TRBJ1-2; maybe TRBD1 (6 bases). Germline assignment: CDR1 SQVTM and CDR2 ANQGSEA. V shed 7 bases and J shed 4 bases, with 13 bases lying between them. The CDR3 loop spans 12 amino acids. CDR3 region: CSASTGTYGYTF. The CDR3 nucleotides are TGCAGCGCATCCACAGGGACCTATGGCTACACCTTC. Combining the CDR3 with reference TRBV29-1 and TRBJ1-2 gives the whole variable domain SAVISQKPSRDICQRGTSLTIQCQVDSQVTMMFWYRQQPGQSLTLIATANQGSEATYESGFVIDKFPISRPNLTFSTLTVSNMSPEDSSIYLCSASTGTYGYTFGSGTRLTVV.

V and J are TRBV6-5 and TRBJ1-5; D is perhaps TRBD1 (6 bases). The germline V gene encodes CDR1 MNHEY and CDR2 SVGAGI. Trimming took off 6 bases at V and 3 bases at J, with 9 bases between the two ends. This CDR3 spans 13 amino acids. CDR3 residues: CASSWDTNQPQHF. CDR3 DNA sequence: TGTGCCAGCAGCTGGGACACCAATCAGCCCCAGCATTTT.

This clonotype appeared many times. The CDR3, as DNA: TGCGCCAGCAGCCCCGGACAGGGGACAGATACGCAGTATTTT. It is translated as CASSPGQGTDTQYF. The rearrangement joins TRBV5-1 to TRBJ2-3; 9 bases are shared with TRBD1. In germline, CDR1 is SGHRS, CDR2 YFSETQ. The CDR3 extends over 14 amino acids. With V trimmed by 4 bases and J by 3 bases, 3 bases remained unmatched.

This clonotype was seen a handful of times. The V gene is TRBV7-9, the J gene TRBJ2-1; D may correspond to TRBD1 or TRBD2 (5 bases each). The CDR3 has 14 residues. Per germline, CDR1 SEHNR and CDR2 FQNEAQ (reference sequence). Between the trimmed V and J ends, which lost 1 base and 5 bases, there was a span of 9 bases. This chain's CDR3 is CASSLGGRNNEQFF. The CDR3 DNA follows: TGTGCCAGCAGCTTAGGGGGACGGAACAATGAGCAGTTCTTC.

The CDR3 here is CASSRRGPIQETQYF. The CDR3 DNA reads TGTGCCAGCAGCCGTAGGGGGCCCATCCAAGAGACCCAGTACTTC. The chain joins TRBV13 to TRBJ2-5; 7 positions match TRBD1. Germline CDR1 and CDR2: PRHDT and FYEKMQ (reference sequence). CDR3 length: 15 amino acids. Trimming removed 5 bases from V and 1 base from J; junction bases left unmatched: 7.

The chain carries TRBV10-3 and TRBJ1-1; D is perhaps TRBD1 (6 bases). Germline CDR1 reads ENHRY; CDR2 reads SYGVKD. CDR3 length: 13 amino acids. V was shortened by 6 bases and J by 5 bases, with 13 bases between the two germline ends. DNA of the CDR3: TGTGCCATCAGGGGGGGCGCGGGAACTGAAGCTTTCTTT. Translation gives CAIRGGAGTEAFF.